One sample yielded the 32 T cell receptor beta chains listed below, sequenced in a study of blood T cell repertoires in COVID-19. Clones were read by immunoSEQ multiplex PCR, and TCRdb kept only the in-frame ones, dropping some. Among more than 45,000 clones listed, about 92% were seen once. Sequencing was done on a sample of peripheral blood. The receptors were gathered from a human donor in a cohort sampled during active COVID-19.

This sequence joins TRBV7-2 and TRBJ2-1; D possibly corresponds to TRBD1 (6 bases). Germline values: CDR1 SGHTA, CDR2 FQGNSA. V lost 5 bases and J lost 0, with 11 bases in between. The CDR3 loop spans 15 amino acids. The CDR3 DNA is TGTGCCAGCAGCCCCGACAGGACCTCCTACAATGAGCAGTTCTTC. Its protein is CASSPDRTSYNEQFF.

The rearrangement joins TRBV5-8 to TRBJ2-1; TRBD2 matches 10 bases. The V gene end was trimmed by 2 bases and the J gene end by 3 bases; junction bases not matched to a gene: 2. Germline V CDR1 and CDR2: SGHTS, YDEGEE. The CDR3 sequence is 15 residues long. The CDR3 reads CASSFSSGSYNEQFF. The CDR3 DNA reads TGTGCCAGCAGCTTTTCTAGCGGGAGCTACAATGAGCAGTTCTTC.

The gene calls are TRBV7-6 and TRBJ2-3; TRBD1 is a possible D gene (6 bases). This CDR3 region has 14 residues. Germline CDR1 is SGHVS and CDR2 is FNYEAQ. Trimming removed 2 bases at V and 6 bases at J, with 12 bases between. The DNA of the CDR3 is TGTGCCAGCAGCTTAAACGCGCAGGGGGATACGCAGTATTTT. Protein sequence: CASSLNAQGDTQYF.

Written as DNA, the CDR3 is TGTGCCAGCCTTTTGGAGGGATTCTACGAGCAGTACTTC. This sequence encodes CASLLEGFYEQYF. The chain employs TRBV6-5 and TRBJ2-7; possible D gene TRBD2, 6 bases. Trimming took 8 bases from V and 3 from J, leaving 14 bases between them. Germline V gives CDR1 MNHEY, CDR2 SVGAGI. This CDR3 has 13 amino acids.

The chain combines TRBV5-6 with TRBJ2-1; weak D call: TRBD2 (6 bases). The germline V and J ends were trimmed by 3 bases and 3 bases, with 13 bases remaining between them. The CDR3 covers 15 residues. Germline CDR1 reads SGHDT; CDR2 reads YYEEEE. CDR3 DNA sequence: TGTGCCAGCAGCTGGGGTAGCGGCAACTACAATGAGCAGTTCTTC. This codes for CASSWGSGNYNEQFF.

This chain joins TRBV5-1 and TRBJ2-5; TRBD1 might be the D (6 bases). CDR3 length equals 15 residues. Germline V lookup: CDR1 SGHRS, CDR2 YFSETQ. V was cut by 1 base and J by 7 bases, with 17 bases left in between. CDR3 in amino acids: CASSLQGQGPGTQYF. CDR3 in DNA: TGCGCCAGCAGCTTGCAAGGGCAGGGGCCAGGGACCCAGTACTTC.

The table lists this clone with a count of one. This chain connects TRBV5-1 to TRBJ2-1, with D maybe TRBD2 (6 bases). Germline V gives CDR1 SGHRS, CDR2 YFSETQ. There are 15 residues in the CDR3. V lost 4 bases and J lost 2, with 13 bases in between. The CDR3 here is CASSSGGLTYNEQFF. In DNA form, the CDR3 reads TGCGCCAGCAGCAGTGGGGGACTTACCTACAATGAGCAGTTCTTC.

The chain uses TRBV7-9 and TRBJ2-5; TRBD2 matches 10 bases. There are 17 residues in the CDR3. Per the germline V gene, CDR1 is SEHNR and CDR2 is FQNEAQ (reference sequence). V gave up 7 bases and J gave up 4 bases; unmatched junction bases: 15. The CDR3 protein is CASTPSGSGRNVETQYF. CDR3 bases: TGTGCCAGCACCCCGAGTGGTAGCGGGAGGAACGTAGAGACCCAGTACTTC.

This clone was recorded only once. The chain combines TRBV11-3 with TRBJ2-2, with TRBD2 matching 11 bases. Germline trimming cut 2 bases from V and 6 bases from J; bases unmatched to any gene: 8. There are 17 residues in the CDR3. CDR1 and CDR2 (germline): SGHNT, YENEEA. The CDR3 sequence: CASSLKLAGEFPGELFF. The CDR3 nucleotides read TGTGCCAGCAGCTTAAAACTAGCGGGAGAGTTCCCCGGGGAGCTGTTTTTT.

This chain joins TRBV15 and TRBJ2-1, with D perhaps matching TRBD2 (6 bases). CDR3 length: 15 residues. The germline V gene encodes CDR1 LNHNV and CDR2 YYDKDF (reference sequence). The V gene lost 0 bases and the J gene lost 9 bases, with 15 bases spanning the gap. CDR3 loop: CATSRDLSGRGEQFF. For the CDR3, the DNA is TGTGCCACCAGCAGAGATCTGTCCGGGAGAGGTGAGCAGTTCTTC.

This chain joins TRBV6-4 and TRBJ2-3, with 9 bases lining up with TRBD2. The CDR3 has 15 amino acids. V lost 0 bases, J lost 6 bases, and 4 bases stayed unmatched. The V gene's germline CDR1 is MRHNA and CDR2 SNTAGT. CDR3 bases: TGTGCCAGCAGTGACTCGGGACTAGCTCGTGATACGCAGTATTTT. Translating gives CASSDSGLARDTQYF.

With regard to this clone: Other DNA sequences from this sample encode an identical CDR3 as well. The CDR3 nucleotides read TGCGCCAGCAGCTTGGGGGGTCCGGCGGGTGGGCTCCACGAGCAGTACTTC. Encoded protein: CASSLGGPAGGLHEQYF. The chain recombines TRBV5-1 with TRBJ2-7; possible D gene TRBD2, 5 bases. CDR3 length equals 17 residues. V lost 0 bases, J lost 5 bases, and 21 bases lay in between. Germline V gene sequence: CDR1 SGHRS, CDR2 YFSETQ.

CDR3 DNA sequence: TGTGCCAGCAGGGTGAGCTCCTATAATTCACCCCTCCACTTT. It translates to CASRVSSYNSPLHF. The rearrangement joins TRBV27 to TRBJ1-6, with D unclear. This CDR3 comprises 14 residues. The V and J ends lost 6 bases and 0 bases respectively, with 6 bases between them. In germline, CDR1 is MNHEY, CDR2 SMNVEV (reference sequence).

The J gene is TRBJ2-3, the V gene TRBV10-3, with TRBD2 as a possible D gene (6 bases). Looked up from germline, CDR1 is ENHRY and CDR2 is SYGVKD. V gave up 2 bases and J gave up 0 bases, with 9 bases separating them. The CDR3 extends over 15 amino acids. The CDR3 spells CAISEGGTSTDTQYF. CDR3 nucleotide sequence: TGTGCCATCAGTGAGGGAGGGACTAGCACAGATACGCAGTATTTT.

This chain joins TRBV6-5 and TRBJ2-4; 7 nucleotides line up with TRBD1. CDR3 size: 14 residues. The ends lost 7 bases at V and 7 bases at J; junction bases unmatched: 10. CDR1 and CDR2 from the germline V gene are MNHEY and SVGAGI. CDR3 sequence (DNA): TGTGCCAGCACCGACGGGGACAGAGGGAACATTCAGTACTTC. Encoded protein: CASTDGDRGNIQYF.

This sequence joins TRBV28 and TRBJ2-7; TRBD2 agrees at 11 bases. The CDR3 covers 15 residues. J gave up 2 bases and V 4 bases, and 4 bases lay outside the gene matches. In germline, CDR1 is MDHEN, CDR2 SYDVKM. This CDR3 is CASSSTSGDAYEQYF. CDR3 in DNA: TGTGCCAGCAGTTCGACTAGCGGGGATGCCTACGAGCAGTACTTC.

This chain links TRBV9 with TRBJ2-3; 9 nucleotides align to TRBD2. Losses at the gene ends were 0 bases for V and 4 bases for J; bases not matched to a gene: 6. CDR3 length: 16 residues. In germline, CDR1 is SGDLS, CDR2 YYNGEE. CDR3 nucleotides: TGTGCCAGCAGCGTAGAGGCGGGAGGGTTTTCAGATACGCAGTATTTT. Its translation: CASSVEAGGFSDTQYF.

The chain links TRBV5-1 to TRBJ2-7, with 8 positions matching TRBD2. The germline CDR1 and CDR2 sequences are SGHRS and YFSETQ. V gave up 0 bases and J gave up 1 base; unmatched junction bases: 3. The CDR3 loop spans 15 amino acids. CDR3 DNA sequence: TGCGCCAGCAGCTTGGAGAGCGGGAGTTCCTACGAGCAGTACTTC. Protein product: CASSLESGSSYEQYF. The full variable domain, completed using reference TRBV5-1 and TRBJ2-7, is KAGVTQTPRYLIKTRGQQVTLSCSPISGHRSVSWYQQTPGQGLQFLFEYFSETQRNKGNFPGRFSGRQFSNSRSEMNVSTLELGDSALYLCASSLESGSSYEQYFGPGTRLTVT.

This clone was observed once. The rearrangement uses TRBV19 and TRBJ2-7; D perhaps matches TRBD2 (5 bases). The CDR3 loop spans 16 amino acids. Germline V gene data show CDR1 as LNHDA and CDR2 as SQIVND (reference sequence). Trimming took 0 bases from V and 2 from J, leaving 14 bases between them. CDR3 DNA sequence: TGTGCCAGTAGTATAGAGGGCCGGAGGAGCCCCTACGAGCAGTACTTC. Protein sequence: CASSIEGRRSPYEQYF.

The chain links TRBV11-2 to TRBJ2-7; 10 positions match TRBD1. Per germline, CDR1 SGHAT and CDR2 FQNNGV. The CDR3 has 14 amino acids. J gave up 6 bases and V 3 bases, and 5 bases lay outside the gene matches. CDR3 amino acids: CASSLGQGLGEQYF. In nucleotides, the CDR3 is TGTGCCAGCAGCTTGGGACAGGGGCTTGGCGAGCAGTACTTC.

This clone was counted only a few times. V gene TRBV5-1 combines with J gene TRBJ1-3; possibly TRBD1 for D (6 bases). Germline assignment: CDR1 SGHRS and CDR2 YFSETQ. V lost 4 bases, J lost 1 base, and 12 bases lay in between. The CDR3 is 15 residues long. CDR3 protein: CASSNGTNSGNTIYF. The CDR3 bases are TGCGCCAGCAGCAACGGGACAAATTCTGGAAACACCATATATTTT.

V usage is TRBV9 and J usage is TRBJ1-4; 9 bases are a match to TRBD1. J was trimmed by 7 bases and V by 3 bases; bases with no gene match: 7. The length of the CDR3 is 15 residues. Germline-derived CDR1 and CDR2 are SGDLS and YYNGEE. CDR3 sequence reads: CASSGGTGTSEKLFF. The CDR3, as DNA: TGTGCCAGCAGCGGAGGGACAGGGACAAGTGAAAAACTGTTTTTT.

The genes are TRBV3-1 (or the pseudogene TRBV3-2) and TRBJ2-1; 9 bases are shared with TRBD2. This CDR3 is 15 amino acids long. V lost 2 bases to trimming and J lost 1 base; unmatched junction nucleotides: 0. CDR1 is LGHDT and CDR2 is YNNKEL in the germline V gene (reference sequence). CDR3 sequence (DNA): TGTGCCAGCAGCCAAAGCGGGGGGTCCTACAATGAGCAGTTCTTC. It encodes CASSQSGGSYNEQFF.

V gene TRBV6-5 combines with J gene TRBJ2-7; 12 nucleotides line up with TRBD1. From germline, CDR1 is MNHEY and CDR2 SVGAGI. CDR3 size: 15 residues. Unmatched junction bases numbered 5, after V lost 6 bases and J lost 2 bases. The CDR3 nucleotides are TGTGCCAGCAGGCCCGGGACAGGGGGCCCCTACGAGCAGTACTTC. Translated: CASRPGTGGPYEQYF.

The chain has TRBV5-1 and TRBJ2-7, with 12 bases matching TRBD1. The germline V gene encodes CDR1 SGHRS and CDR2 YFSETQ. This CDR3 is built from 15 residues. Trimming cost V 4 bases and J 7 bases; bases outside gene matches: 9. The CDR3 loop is CASSPGTGGWGEQYF. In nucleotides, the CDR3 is TGCGCCAGCAGCCCGGGGACAGGGGGCTGGGGAGAGCAGTACTTC.

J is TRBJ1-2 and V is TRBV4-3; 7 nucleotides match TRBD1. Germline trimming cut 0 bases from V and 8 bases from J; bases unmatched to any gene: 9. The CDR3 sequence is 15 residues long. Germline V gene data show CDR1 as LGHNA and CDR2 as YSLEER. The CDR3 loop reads CASSQEHRGGGGYTF. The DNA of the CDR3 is TGCGCCAGCAGCCAAGAACACAGGGGAGGCGGAGGCTACACCTTC.

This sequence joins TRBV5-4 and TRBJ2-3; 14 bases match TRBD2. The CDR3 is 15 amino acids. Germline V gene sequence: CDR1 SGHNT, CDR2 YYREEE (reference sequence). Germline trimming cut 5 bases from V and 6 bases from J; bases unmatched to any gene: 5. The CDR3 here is CASRRTSGRMDTQYF. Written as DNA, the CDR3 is TGTGCCAGCAGGAGGACTAGCGGGAGGATGGATACGCAGTATTTT.

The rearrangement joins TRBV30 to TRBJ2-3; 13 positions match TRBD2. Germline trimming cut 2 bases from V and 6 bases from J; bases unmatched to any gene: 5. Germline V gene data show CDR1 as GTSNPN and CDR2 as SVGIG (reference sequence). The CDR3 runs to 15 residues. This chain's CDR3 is CAWSRTSGSSDTQYF. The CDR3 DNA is TGTGCCTGGAGTAGGACTAGCGGGAGCAGCGATACGCAGTATTTT.

For the CDR3, the DNA is TGTGCCAGCAGCTTACTTAGCGGAAGGAAGGATGAGCAGTTCTTC. Its protein product is CASSLLSGRKDEQFF. This chain uses TRBV7-3 with TRBJ2-1; tentatively, D is TRBD2 (6 bases). There are 15 residues in the CDR3. Looked up from germline, CDR1 is SGHTA and CDR2 is FQGTGA. Trimming pared 2 bases from V and 8 bases from J, leaving 16 bases between.

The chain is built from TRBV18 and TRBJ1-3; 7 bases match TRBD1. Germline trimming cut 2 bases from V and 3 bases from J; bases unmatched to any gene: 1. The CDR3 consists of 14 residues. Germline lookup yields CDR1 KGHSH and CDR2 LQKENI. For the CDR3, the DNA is TGTGCCAGCTCACCAACAGGGGTTGGAAACACCATATATTTT. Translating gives CASSPTGVGNTIYF.

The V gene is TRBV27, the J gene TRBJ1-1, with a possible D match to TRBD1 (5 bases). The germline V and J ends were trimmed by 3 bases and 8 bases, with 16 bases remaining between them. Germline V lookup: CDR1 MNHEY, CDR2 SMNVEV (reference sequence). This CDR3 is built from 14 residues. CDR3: CASSFGTRGGEAFF. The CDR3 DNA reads TGTGCCAGCAGTTTTGGGACTAGGGGCGGAGAAGCTTTCTTT.

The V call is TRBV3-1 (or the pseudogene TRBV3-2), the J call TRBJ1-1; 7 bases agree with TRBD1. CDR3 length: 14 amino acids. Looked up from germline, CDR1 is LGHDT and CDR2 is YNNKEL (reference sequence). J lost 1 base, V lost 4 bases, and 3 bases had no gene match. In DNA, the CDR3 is TGTGCCAGCAGCCGAGGGACAGCGAACACTGAAGCTTTCTTT. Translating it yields CASSRGTANTEAFF.